Listed here are 21 T cell receptor beta chains from one sample, sequenced in a study of T cell responses to AZD1222 COVID-19 vaccine. Data came from immunoSEQ multiplex PCR; TCRdb stores just in-frame clones and leaves some out. The sample has about 100,000 clones; approximately 87% are singletons. Material: peripheral blood, obtained on day 0 of AZD1222 vaccination. The source of these receptors is an adult in good health.

As for this clone: One end of the junction varies from germline; a read error may be responsible. The chain couples TRBV7-2 to TRBJ1-2; D is ambiguous. Germline V lookup: CDR1 SGHTA, CDR2 FQGNSA. This CDR3 has 13 amino acids. CDR3 sequence: CASSLGGLIGNTF. The CDR3 DNA reads as TGTGCCAGCAGCTTAGGTGGACTCATTGGCAACACCTTC.

The chain's CDR3 is CSARRGLGYTF. CDR3 sequence (DNA): TGCAGTGCTAGGAGGGGGCTTGGCTACACCTTC. The chain links TRBV20-1 to TRBJ1-2, with 7 nucleotides matching TRBD1. V shed 3 bases and J 7 bases; nucleotides not matched to a gene: 2. The germline V gene encodes CDR1 DFQATT and CDR2 SNEGSKA (reference sequence). The CDR3 extends over 11 amino acids.

This sequence joins TRBV20-1 and TRBJ1-1, with a possible D match to TRBD1 (5 bases). The ends were cut back, 1 base at V and 9 bases at J, with 6 bases in the middle. The V gene's germline CDR1 is DFQATT and CDR2 SNEGSKA (reference sequence). There are 10 residues in the CDR3. Written as DNA, the CDR3 is TGCAGTGCTAGAGGACAGCAAGCTTTCTTT. Its translation is CSARGQQAFF.

The chain employs TRBV19 and TRBJ2-7, with 9 bases fitting TRBD1. The CDR3 length is 15 residues. With V trimmed by 3 bases and J by 7 bases, 10 bases remained unmatched. Per the germline V gene, CDR1 is LNHDA and CDR2 is SQIVND (reference sequence). The CDR3 protein is CASSISGTGRREQYF. The CDR3 DNA reads as TGTGCCAGTAGTATCTCTGGGACAGGGCGGAGAGAGCAGTACTTC.

The chain uses TRBV18 and TRBJ1-5; 9 bases agree with TRBD1. The CDR3 runs to 14 residues. The ends lost 6 bases at V and 7 bases at J; junction bases unmatched: 7. Germline V gene sequence: CDR1 KGHSH, CDR2 LQKENI. The chain's CDR3 is CASSADRGGQPQHF. The CDR3, as DNA: TGTGCCAGCTCGGCGGACAGGGGAGGACAGCCCCAGCATTTT.

This chain links TRBV9 with TRBJ2-2; D ambiguous. CDR1 and CDR2 from the germline V gene are SGDLS and YYNGEE. CDR3 length: 13 residues. Between the trimmed V and J ends, which lost 4 bases and 1 base, there was a span of 5 bases. The CDR3 here is CASSLLNTGELFF. CDR3 coding DNA: TGTGCCAGCAGCCTGTTGAACACCGGGGAGCTGTTTTTT.

Remarks on this clone: Other DNA sequences of this sample code for an identical CDR3. The V and J genes are TRBV7-2 and TRBJ1-6; D is ambiguous. V lost 1 base, J lost 4 bases, and 5 bases lay in between. CDR3 length: 14 residues. Germline-derived CDR1 and CDR2 are SGHTA and FQGNSA. CDR3: CASSLDGYNSPLHF. The CDR3 bases are TGTGCCAGCAGCTTAGACGGGTATAATTCACCCCTCCACTTT.

V and J are TRBV6-1 and TRBJ1-4; TRBD1 aligns across 8 bases. V shed 2 bases and J 8 bases; nucleotides not matched to a gene: 10. This CDR3 is built from 16 residues. CDR1 is MNHNS and CDR2 is SASEGT in the germline V gene. The CDR3: CASSELSQTGVEKLFF. In DNA, the CDR3 is TGTGCCAGCAGTGAATTAAGCCAGACAGGGGTGGAAAAACTGTTTTTT.

The rearrangement joins TRBV7-2 to TRBJ2-4, with D possibly TRBD1 on 6 matching bases. Germline V gene sequence: CDR1 SGHTA, CDR2 FQGNSA. Trimming removed 5 bases from V and 5 bases from J, with 13 bases in between. The CDR3 totals 14 residues. The CDR3 DNA is TGTGCCAGCAGCCTTCGGACAGAACAAAACATTCAGTACTTC. Its protein is CASSLRTEQNIQYF.

The chain combines TRBV12-3 or TRBV12-4 with TRBJ1-2; 7 positions agree with TRBD1. J gave up 5 bases and V 5 bases, and 5 bases lay outside the gene matches. The CDR3 covers 13 residues. The CDR3 coding sequence is TGTGCCAGCAGTGCTCAGGGGGAATATGGCTACACCTTC. This sequence encodes CASSAQGEYGYTF.

This clone came up a few times. This chain links TRBV9 with TRBJ2-1; 8 bases align to TRBD2. The germline CDR1 and CDR2 sequences are SGDLS and YYNGEE. The CDR3 spans 16 residues. V shed 0 bases and J 6 bases; nucleotides not matched to a gene: 8. CDR3 sequence (DNA): TGTGCCAGCAGCGTAGAAGCGGGGGTCTTAGGCAATGAGCAGTTCTTC. Protein: CASSVEAGVLGNEQFF.

This clone was seen a handful of times. The chain uses TRBV6-5 and TRBJ1-5; D remains ambiguous. CDR1 is MNHEY and CDR2 is SVGAGI in the germline V gene. Trimming shortened V by 5 bases and J by 7 bases, and 15 bases separated the two germline ends. This CDR3 spans 14 amino acids. CDR3 sequence reads: CASSLRMEGQPQHF. The CDR3 DNA reads as TGTGCCAGCAGTCTAAGAATGGAAGGGCAGCCCCAGCATTTT.

The table lists this clone with a count of one. The chain links TRBV28 to TRBJ2-3, with 8 bases matching TRBD2. The V and J ends lost 6 bases and 6 bases, in that order; junction bases with no gene match: 8. Germline CDR1 and CDR2: MDHEN and SYDVKM. The CDR3 consists of 14 residues. The CDR3 reads CASRGLEFTDTQYF. The DNA of the CDR3 is TGTGCCAGCAGGGGACTAGAATTTACGGATACGCAGTATTTT.

V gene TRBV19 combines with J gene TRBJ1-2; tentative D call: TRBD1 (5 bases). Germline lookup yields CDR1 LNHDA and CDR2 SQIVND (reference sequence). The CDR3 consists of 12 residues. Deletions cut 3 bases from V and 8 bases from J, with 10 bases between. The CDR3 DNA sequence: TGTGCCAGTAGTATTGCAGGGTACGGCTACACCTTC. The encoded protein is CASSIAGYGYTF.

As to this clone: Other DNA sequences of this sample code for an identical CDR3. The rearrangement joins TRBV19 to TRBJ2-3; 9 positions match TRBD2. This CDR3 is 18 amino acids long. Germline V gene data show CDR1 as LNHDA and CDR2 as SQIVND (reference sequence). With V trimmed by 3 bases and J by 0 bases, 10 bases remained unmatched. The CDR3 loop is CASSISSGGFSSTDTQYF. CDR3 nucleotides: TGTGCCAGTAGTATTTCGAGCGGGGGGTTCTCTAGCACAGATACGCAGTATTTT.

The chain recombines TRBV19 with TRBJ1-2; D might be TRBD1 (6 bases). Trimming took off 6 bases at V and 8 bases at J, with 13 bases between the two ends. CDR3 length equals 12 residues. Germline V CDR1 and CDR2: LNHDA, SQIVND (reference sequence). Written as DNA, the CDR3 is TGTGCCAGTAGGACCCTCGGGGGCGGCTACACCTTC. Translation gives CASRTLGGGYTF.

CDR3 bases: TGTGCCAGCAGTGGTCTGGCTAACACTGAAGCTTTCTTT. Its translation is CASSGLANTEAFF. The rearrangement joins TRBV2 to TRBJ1-1; D gene uncertain. The CDR3 length is 13 residues. Trimming shortened V by 4 bases and J by 2 bases, and 8 bases separated the two germline ends. In germline, CDR1 is SNHLY, CDR2 FYNNEI.

V gene TRBV6-6 combines with J gene TRBJ1-1, with D possibly being TRBD1 (5 bases). The germline V gene encodes CDR1 MNHNY and CDR2 SVGAGI (reference sequence). The V end lost 5 bases, the J end lost 3 bases, and 13 bases lay between the germline ends. The CDR3 has 14 amino acids. CDR3 region: CASSDRQYYTEAFF. In DNA, the CDR3 is TGTGCCAGCAGTGATAGACAGTACTACACTGAAGCTTTCTTT.

J is TRBJ1-5 and V is TRBV18, with 7 bases that match TRBD1. V gave up 0 bases and J gave up 6 bases; unmatched junction bases: 5. Germline V gives CDR1 KGHSH, CDR2 LQKENI. CDR3 size: 15 residues. CDR3 bases: TGTGCCAGCTCACCACCGGGACAGTTCAGTCAGCCCCAGCATTTT. It encodes CASSPPGQFSQPQHF.

V and J are TRBV24-1 and TRBJ2-1; D call uncertain. The germline V gene has CDR1 KGHDR and CDR2 SFDVKD. The CDR3 consists of 14 residues. V lost 4 bases and J 4 bases, leaving 10 bases between the germline ends. The CDR3 DNA reads as TGTGCCACCAGTGACTCCGGCCCATACAATGAGCAGTTCTTC. Amino acid sequence: CATSDSGPYNEQFF.

This clone was recorded a few times. V and J are TRBV19 and TRBJ1-2; no clear D. Trimming stripped 1 base from V and 8 bases from J, with 14 bases between. The CDR3 loop spans 14 amino acids. Germline CDR1 is LNHDA and CDR2 is SQIVND (reference sequence). The DNA for the CDR3 is TGTGCCAGTAGTATAGCGGTCAACCGGGCAGGCTACACCTTC. Translating it yields CASSIAVNRAGYTF.